The rows below give T cell receptor beta chains drawn from one sample of a study of blood T cells in healthy people across ages. TCRdb ran MiXCR on the 5' RACE reads and lists one entry per CDR3 protein. This sample yields approximately 1.5 million distinct CDR3 sequences, of which 30% to 35% are seen a single time; around 10% belongs to the top ten. The sequenced sample consisted of blood. Receptor source: a woman aged 30 to 39 in good health. The CDR3 runs from the conserved cysteine through the conserved F or W. The order of the fields is clone size, V gene, J gene, CDR3 length, D gene, CDR3 DNA, CDR3 protein. A D gene is named only where the DNA matches it firmly. Where a row states a size, it is once, few, many or the class of an expanded clone; other rows omit it.

>-|TRBV9|TRBJ2-3|15|-
TGTGCCAGCAGCGCCGCCCGGGGAGCCGGGGATACGCAGTATTTT
CASSAARGAGDTQYF
>-|TRBV4-1|TRBJ1-5|17|TRBD1
TGCGCCAGCAGCCCGCCCGCAGGGGGTGATGGTGATCAGCCCCAGCATTTT
CASSPPAGGDGDQPQHF
>-|TRBV20-1|TRBJ2-3|14|-
TGCAGTGCTAGGCGCGACCGGGGCACAGATACGCAGTATTTT
CSARRDRGTDTQYF
>-|TRBV20-1|TRBJ1-4|15|TRBD1
TGCAGTGCTAGAGATAGGCCAGGGGGCGGCGAAAAACTGTTTTTT
CSARDRPGGGEKLFF
>few|TRBV28|TRBJ2-3|14|-
TGTGCCAGCAGTAAACGGGACTTTGGAGATACGCAGTATTTT
CASSKRDFGDTQYF
>few|TRBV29-1|TRBJ1-2|13|-
TGCAGCGTGAAATCGGGCAGGGGCTATGGCTACACCTTC
CSVKSGRGYGYTF
>-|TRBV11-2|TRBJ2-1|14|-
TGTGCCAGCAGCTCCCAGGAGGGGGGAGATGAGCAGTTCTTC
CASSSQEGGDEQFF
>-|TRBV7-3|TRBJ2-1|15|-
TGTGCCAGCAGCCTTGACTACTATTCTGTTAATAAGCAGTTCTTC
CASSLDYYSVNKQFF
>-|TRBV27|TRBJ1-5|14|-
TGTGTCAGCAGTTTATCGGCAGGTCATCAGCCCCAGCATTTT
CVSSLSAGHQPQHF
>-|TRBV6-1|TRBJ1-5|13|-
TGTGCCAGCAGTGAAAGGGGTAATCAGCCCCAGCATTTT
CASSERGNQPQHF
>-|TRBV6-2/TRBV6-3|TRBJ2-7|17|TRBD2
TGTGCCAGCAGTGACGGACTAGCGGAAACCTCCTACAATGAGCAGTACTTC
CASSDGLAETSYNEQYF
>-|TRBV6-5|TRBJ1-2|13|-
TGTGCCAGCAGGACAACAGGGATCTATGGCTACACCTTC
CASRTTGIYGYTF
>-|TRBV18|TRBJ2-5|15|TRBD1
TGTGCCAGATCACTCCCGGGACAGAGAGGAGAGACCCAGTACTTC
CARSLPGQRGETQYF
>few|TRBV7-9|TRBJ2-1|14|-
TGTGCCAGCAGCTTGCCTGGACAGAGCAATGAGCAGTTCTTC
CASSLPGQSNEQFF
>-|TRBV9|TRBJ2-6|16|TRBD1
TGTGCCAGCAGCCCCAGGGGGCCATCTGGGGCCAACGTCCTGACTTTC
CASSPRGPSGANVLTF
>-|TRBV27|TRBJ2-1|16|TRBD2
TGTGCCAGAAACCCTCCTCGGACTAGCGGGAGGCATGAGCAGTTCTTC
CARNPPRTSGRHEQFF
>-|TRBV28|TRBJ2-4|15|-
TGTGCCAGCAGCTTAGGAGTTGGTGGCAAAAACATTCAGTACTTC
CASSLGVGGKNIQYF
>-|TRBV9|TRBJ1-4|13|-
TGTGCCAGCAGCGTGAATACTAATGAAAAACTGTTTTTT
CASSVNTNEKLFF
>-|TRBV10-3|TRBJ2-1|16|TRBD2
TGTGCCATCAGTGAGTCAGGAGCGGGGGGCAACGATGAGCAGTTCTTC
CAISESGAGGNDEQFF
>few|TRBV6-5|TRBJ1-1|14|TRBD1
TGTGCCAGCAGTAGGACAGGGGGTATGGGTGAAGCTTTCTTT
CASSRTGGMGEAFF
>few|TRBV9|TRBJ2-3|19|TRBD2
TGTGCCAGCAGCGTAGGGGAGGGCCGACGGCTTTATAGCACAGATACGCAGTATTTT
CASSVGEGRRLYSTDTQYF
>-|TRBV2|TRBJ2-7|15|TRBD2
TGTGCCAGCAGTGAGTGGGCTAGCGGGGCCTACGAGCAGTACTTC
CASSEWASGAYEQYF
>few|TRBV2|TRBJ1-2|15|TRBD1
TGTGCCAGCAGTGAGAACAGGGGGAGAAACTATGGCTACACCTTC
CASSENRGRNYGYTF
>few|TRBV7-2|TRBJ1-5|14|-
TGTGCCAGCAGCCCTCAGGGTAGAGGCCAGCCCCAGCATTTT
CASSPQGRGQPQHF
>-|TRBV5-1|TRBJ2-5|12|-
TGCGCCAGCAGGGTCGGGGAAGAGACCCAGTACTTC
CASRVGEETQYF
>many|TRBV4-2|TRBJ2-7|16|-
TGTGCCAGCAGCCAGTATTCGGTCGGGGGTGACTACGAGCAGTACTTC
CASSQYSVGGDYEQYF
>few|TRBV5-1|TRBJ2-3|16|-
TGCGCCAGCAGCTTACCCGGGACGATTAGCACAGATACGCAGTATTTT
CASSLPGTISTDTQYF
>many|TRBV5-5|TRBJ1-2|14|-
TGTGCCAGCAGCTCCGGACGGACTAACTATGGCTACACCTTC
CASSSGRTNYGYTF
>-|TRBV7-6|TRBJ2-1|16|TRBD2
TGTGCCAGCAGCCCGGGAGGGTCTGCGGGCCGAGGGGAGCAGTTCTTC
CASSPGGSAGRGEQFF
>-|TRBV25-1|TRBJ2-1|13|-
TGTGCCAGCAGTGAACATAGGGGAGATGAGCAGTTCTTC
CASSEHRGDEQFF
>few|TRBV5-1|TRBJ1-2|15|TRBD1
TGCGCCAGCAGCCCCTGGACAGGAATCCCCTATGGCTACACCTTC
CASSPWTGIPYGYTF
>-|TRBV14|TRBJ2-7|13|-
TGTGCCAGCAGCCAAGAGTACTGGGACGAGCAGTACTTC
CASSQEYWDEQYF
>few|TRBV7-3|TRBJ2-7|15|TRBD1
TGTGCCAGCAGCCTTGACAGGGTAATCTCCTACGAGCAGTACTTC
CASSLDRVISYEQYF
>few|TRBV9|TRBJ2-1|15|TRBD1
TGTGCCAGCAGCGGGGGGGACAGGGCCTCGCGAGAGCAGTTCTTC
CASSGGDRASREQFF
>-|TRBV9|TRBJ2-5|16|TRBD2
TGTGCCAGCAGCCACCGTAGCGGGGGGGGTGACAATGAACAGTACTTC
CASSHRSGGGDNEQYF
>-|TRBV15|TRBJ1-1|19|TRBD1
TGTGCCACCAGCAAAGACAGGATACTTAGGACAGGGGCGAACACTGAAGCTTTCTTT
CATSKDRILRTGANTEAFF
>-|TRBV20-1|TRBJ2-5|11|-
TGCAGTGTCCTACTAAAAGAGGCCCAGTACTTC
CSVLLKEAQYF
>many|TRBV29-1|TRBJ2-7|15|-
TGCAGCGCCTGTGGGGACGGGGAGAGGGTCCACGAGCAGTACTTC
CSACGDGERVHEQYF